The rows below give T cell receptor beta chains drawn from one sample of a study of CD8 T cells in Susac syndrome. From the immunoSEQ multiplex PCR reads, TCRdb called clonotypes with MiXCR, one entry per CDR3 protein. The sample has about 160,000 distinct CDR3 sequences, around 92% seen once. The sequencing input was CD4+ T cells from PBMCs. These receptors all come from a human donor in good health. Both conserved end residues are part of each CDR3. D genes are given only for firm matches. Clone size is stated in some rows and not others, as once, few, many or a class when expanded.

V	size	J	D	DNA	CDR3
TRBV20-1	-	TRBJ2-5	-	TGCAGTGCTACCCCTCGGCGGGATCAAGAGACCCAGTACTTC	CSATPRRDQETQYF
TRBV3-1	once	TRBJ1-1	TRBD1	TGTGCCAGCAGCCAAGATTCCACAGGGGGGATGAACACTGAAGCTTTCTTT	CASSQDSTGGMNTEAFF
TRBV5-1	-	TRBJ1-2	TRBD1	TGCGCCAGCAGCTTTATGGTCGGGACAGGGTATGGCTACACCTTC	CASSFMVGTGYGYTF
TRBV7-3	-	TRBJ1-1	-	TGTGCCAGCAGCTTCGGTCGCGGAATGAACACTGAAGCTTTCTTT	CASSFGRGMNTEAFF
TRBV28	-	TRBJ2-7	-	TGTGCCAGCAGTTTCCAAGTCTACGAGCAGTACTTC	CASSFQVYEQYF
TRBV18	-	TRBJ2-7	-	TGTGCCAGCTCTCCGGACAGAGCCTCCTACGAGCAGTACTTC	CASSPDRASYEQYF
TRBV18	-	TRBJ1-5	-	TGTGCCAGCTCACCAAACGGGGCGGCTAGCAATCAGCCCCAGCATTTT	CASSPNGAASNQPQHF
TRBV27	once	TRBJ1-6	TRBD1	TGTGCCAGCAGTTTATTTATAGGGACAGGGACTTCACCCCTCCACTTT	CASSLFIGTGTSPLHF
TRBV2	-	TRBJ1-1	-	TGTGCCAGCCACGGGGTGGGCACTGAAGCTTTCTTT	CASHGVGTEAFF
TRBV20-1	-	TRBJ2-5	TRBD2	TGCAGTGCCCCAACTAGCGCGGGAGGAGAGACCCAGTACTTC	CSAPTSAGGETQYF
TRBV28	-	TRBJ2-7	-	TGTGCCAGCAGTTTTTCTTTCGGAAAATCGGCAGGGGTCTCCTACGAGCAGTACTTC	CASSFSFGKSAGVSYEQYF
TRBV6-5	-	TRBJ1-5	TRBD1	TGTGCCAGCAGTTACCCGACAGGGGGTGATCAGCCCCAGCATTTT	CASSYPTGGDQPQHF
TRBV15	-	TRBJ2-7	TRBD1	TGTGCCAGGCGAGGACAGGGGGCCTACGAGCAGTACTTC	CARRGQGAYEQYF
TRBV7-2	-	TRBJ1-1	TRBD1	TGTGCCAGCAGCCCGACGACAGGGTGGGGCACTGAAGCTTTCTTT	CASSPTTGWGTEAFF
TRBV20-1	once	TRBJ2-3	TRBD1	TGCAGTGCAGGGGGCCTGGGCAGCACAGATACGCAGTATTTT	CSAGGLGSTDTQYF
TRBV1	-	TRBJ1-6	-	TGCACCAGCAACCCGGGACATTATAATTCACCCCTCCACTTT	CTSNPGHYNSPLHF
TRBV19	-	TRBJ2-3	TRBD1	TGTGCCAGTAGTACGCCGTCGGGACAGAGCACAGATACGCAGTATTTT	CASSTPSGQSTDTQYF
TRBV7-2	-	TRBJ2-4	TRBD1	TGTGCCAGCAGCCCTGGGACAGCAAACATTCAGTACTTC	CASSPGTANIQYF
TRBV15	-	TRBJ2-5	-	TGTGCCACCAGCAGAGATCTGGGGGAGGAGACCCAGTACTTC	CATSRDLGEETQYF
TRBV19	-	TRBJ2-7	-	TGTGCCACCGAAGAGGGCGGCGGCACCTACGAGCAGTACTTC	CATEEGGGTYEQYF
TRBV20-1	-	TRBJ2-3	-	TGCAGTGCTAGAGTGGGTACAGATACGCAGTATTTT	CSARVGTDTQYF
TRBV3-1	-	TRBJ2-2	-	TGTGCCAGCAGCCAAGATTTGAGCGAAACGGGTACCGGGGAGCTGTTTTTT	CASSQDLSETGTGELFF
TRBV20-1	-	TRBJ2-1	-	TGCAGTGCTAGAGATCAAGGGTTGCTAGCCCGGGCTGAGCAGTTCTTC	CSARDQGLLARAEQFF
TRBV5-1	-	TRBJ2-5	TRBD2	TGCGCCAGCAGCTTGAATCCGGGAGGGCGAGAGACCCAGTACTTC	CASSLNPGGRETQYF